This TCR beta chain comes out of a study of CD8+CD57+ T cells in acquired aplastic anemia. V shed 6 bases and J shed 8 bases, with 16 bases lying between them. Germline V gives CDR1 LNHNV, CDR2 YYDKDF (reference sequence). This CDR3 comprises 14 residues. Only patients with CD8+CD57+ cell expansion on flow cytometry were chosen for sequencing. Genomic DNA acted as the template from which TCR beta VDJ combination and CDR3 sequence profiling were carried out. From the reads, TCRdb called clonotypes with MiXCR, one entry per CDR3 protein. The sample gives about 200,000 distinct CDR3 sequences, approximately 65% of which show up once; roughly 53% is in the top ten.

V gene TRBV15 combines with J gene TRBJ1-4; D remains ambiguous. The sequence derives from a human donor with aplastic anemia. Sequencing used sorted CD4+, CD8+, or CD8+CD57+ T cells (not recorded which) from PBMCs. The CDR3 DNA is TGTGCCACCAGTCCTATCCCGGACGGGGAAAAACTGTTTTTT. Translating gives CATSPIPDGEKLFF.